The T cell receptor (beta chain) described here comes from a study of shared clonotypes between healthy human individuals. The ends lost 2 bases at V and 8 bases at J; junction bases unmatched: 12. Germline CDR1 SGHKS, CDR2 YYEKEE (reference sequence). This CDR3 comprises 16 residues. Produced via immunoSEQ multiplex PCR; TCRdb's table is partial and in-frame only. Of 2 million to 3 million clones listed, roughly 93% are singletons. The study drew its donors from healthy HIV-negative adults without recent acute infections or vaccinations. The chain couples TRBV5-5 to TRBJ2-5; 10 nucleotides agree with TRBD1. This clonotype originated in a man between 18 and 35 years old in good health. Some clones in this sample may be carry-over from other donors' samples. Sequencing used naive CD4+ T cells from PBMCs. Described subset: CD45RA+ positively selected. The CDR3 here is CASSFSAGTGVETQYF. CDR3 in DNA: TGTGCCAGCAGCTTTTCGGCAGGGACAGGGGTAGAAACCCAGTACTTC.